This T cell receptor (beta chain) was sequenced during a study of blood T cell repertoires in COVID-19. At the level of the study: The United States, Italy and Spain were the sources of the acute and convalescent COVID-19 samples. Sample material is recorded as cDNA or gDNA derived from T cells, B-cell-depleted T cells, or PBMCs.

In the original processing: Counts of nucleated cells, estimated from reference gene primer amplification, were obtained. Here immunoSEQ multiplex PCR was the method, and the copy in TCRdb shows in-frame clones only, minus some. That table gives V, J and clone size, and the DNA gave D and trimming. The table lists 100,000 or so clones, approximately 90% of them singletons. V gave up 6 bases and J gave up 4 bases; unmatched junction bases: 5. The germline V gene has CDR1 MNHNY and CDR2 SVGAGI (reference sequence). CDR3 length: 14 residues. Sequencing used peripheral blood. The chain has TRBV6-6 and TRBJ1-1; 10 positions agree with TRBD1. This TCR derives from a human donor with acute or convalescent COVID-19. The donor label of this sample is uncertain. The CDR3 spells CASRAGTGVTEAFF. CDR3 coding DNA: TGTGCCAGCAGAGCCGGGACAGGGGTCACTGAAGCTTTCTTT.